These T cell receptor beta chains were read from a single sample in a study of blood T cells in healthy people across ages. One entry per CDR3 protein, called by TCRdb with MiXCR from the 5' RACE reads. This sample yields around 650,000 distinct CDR3 sequences, of which roughly 30% are seen a single time; approximately 15% belongs to the top ten. The sample consisted of blood. All receptors come from a woman older than 75 in good health. Each CDR3 is given with its conserved first and last residue. The D gene is left open where the match is weak. Size is stated for part of the rows, as once, few or many counts, or as a class when the clone is expanded.

J: TRBJ1-4; V: TRBV6-5; size: many; D: -; DNA: TGTGCCAGCAGTTCCCCAGGGCCCGGCGAAAAACTGTTTTTT; CDR3: CASSSPGPGEKLFF
J: TRBJ2-1; V: TRBV15; size: many; D: TRBD2; DNA: TGTGCCACCAGCAGAGGAGTGGGGGGGGGCAATGAGCAGTTCTTC; CDR3: CATSRGVGGGNEQFF
J: TRBJ1-2; V: TRBV7-2; size: -; D: -; DNA: TGTGCCAGCAGCCCCGGAGGGTGGAGATATGGCTACACCTTC; CDR3: CASSPGGWRYGYTF
J: TRBJ2-2; V: TRBV6-5; size: -; D: -; DNA: TGTGCCAGCAGTTACTGGGGCACGAACACCGGGGAGCTGTTTTTT; CDR3: CASSYWGTNTGELFF
J: TRBJ2-7; V: TRBV24-1; size: many; D: -; DNA: TGTGCCACCAGTGACGGGACTCCTCAGTACTTC; CDR3: CATSDGTPQYF
J: TRBJ2-5; V: TRBV20-1; size: -; D: -; DNA: TGCAGTGCTGAAAAGGATCCCCAAGAGACCCAGTACTTC; CDR3: CSAEKDPQETQYF
J: TRBJ1-2; V: TRBV6-2/TRBV6-3; size: many; D: -; DNA: TGTGCCAGCAGTTACGTCGGTATCGGGGGCTACACCTTC; CDR3: CASSYVGIGGYTF
J: TRBJ2-1; V: TRBV6-2/TRBV6-3; size: many; D: -; DNA: TGTGCCAGCAGCGACCGGGGCAGACACAACAATGAGCAGTTCTTC; CDR3: CASSDRGRHNNEQFF
J: TRBJ1-4; V: TRBV7-2; size: -; D: -; DNA: TGTGCCAGCAGTTTCCCCGGGGCAGCTAATGAAAAACGGTTTTTT; CDR3: CASSFPGAANEKRFF
J: TRBJ1-5; V: TRBV7-8; size: many; D: -; DNA: TGTGCCAGCAGCTTATTTAGCAATCAGCCCCAGCATTTT; CDR3: CASSLFSNQPQHF
J: TRBJ1-1; V: TRBV7-3; size: many; D: -; DNA: TGTGCCAGCAGCCTAAACCCCCCGGTACCAAAAGGTGAAGCTTTCTTT; CDR3: CASSLNPPVPKGEAFF
J: TRBJ1-6; V: TRBV7-3; size: -; D: TRBD1; DNA: TGTGCCAGCAGCCGGGGGGACAGACCCAATTCACCCCTCCACTTT; CDR3: CASSRGDRPNSPLHF
J: TRBJ1-5; V: TRBV7-9; size: few; D: -; DNA: TGTGCCAGCAGCTTAGCGAGCGGGGCGGGGAGCAATCAGCCCCAGCATTTT; CDR3: CASSLASGAGSNQPQHF
J: TRBJ2-1; V: TRBV20-1; size: many; D: -; DNA: TGCAGTGCTAGCGGGGGATCGGCGGTCAATGAGCAGTTCTTC; CDR3: CSASGGSAVNEQFF
J: TRBJ2-3; V: TRBV9; size: many; D: -; DNA: TGTGCCAGCAGCGTAGCCCATACAGGGACAGATACGCAGTATTTT; CDR3: CASSVAHTGTDTQYF
J: TRBJ2-3; V: TRBV30; size: few; D: TRBD2; DNA: TGTGCCTGGAGTGTACCTAGCGGGGGGCCTCCCTCTCCAGATACGCAGTATTTT; CDR3: CAWSVPSGGPPSPDTQYF